This T cell receptor (beta chain) was obtained from a study of somatic mutations in cytotoxic T cells in rheumatoid arthritis. Per the original methods: After comparison against published virus-specific TCRB sequences, only a few of the patient CD8+ clones larger than 1% turned out to match them. This table comes from immunoSEQ multiplex PCR, and its TCRdb copy is limited to in-frame clones, with some not included. The V and J calls and the clone size are those of that table, but D and trimming were determined from the DNA. The sample lists about 18,000 clones; roughly four fifths were seen once. Trimming shortened V by 0 bases and J by 4 bases, and 14 bases separated the two germline ends. The CDR3 totals 15 residues. The germline gives CDR1 SGHRS, CDR2 YFSETQ. This clone has only one observation. Antigen unknown. The CD4+ and CD8+ fractions came from positive magnetic bead selection and were purity-checked by flow cytometry.

Findings and caveats of the study: Rheumatoid arthritis patients and age-matched healthy controls showed no significant difference in CD8+ T-cell clonality. The largest CD8+ clone made up over 20% of CD8+ cells in about an eighth of the 65 patients.

This rearrangement joins TRBV5-1 to TRBJ2-7; no firm D call. This sequence was found in an adult with rheumatoid arthritis. The sample was CD8+ T cells sorted from blood. The CDR3, as DNA: TGCGCCAGCAGCTTGGAGCTGGCCGGCAGGTACGAGCAGTACTTC. This translates into CASSLELAGRYEQYF.